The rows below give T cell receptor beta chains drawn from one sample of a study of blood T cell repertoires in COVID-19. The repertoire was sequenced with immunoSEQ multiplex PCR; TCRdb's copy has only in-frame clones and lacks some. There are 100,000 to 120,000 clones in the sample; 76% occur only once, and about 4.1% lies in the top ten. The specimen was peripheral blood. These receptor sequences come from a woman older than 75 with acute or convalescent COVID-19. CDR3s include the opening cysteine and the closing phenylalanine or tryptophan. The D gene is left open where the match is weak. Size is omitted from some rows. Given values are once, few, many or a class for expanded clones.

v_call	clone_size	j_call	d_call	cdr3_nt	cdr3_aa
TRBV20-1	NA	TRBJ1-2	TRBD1	TGCAGTGCTGGGACAGGGGGCGGCTACACCTTC	CSAGTGGGYTF
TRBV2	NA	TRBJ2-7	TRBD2	TGTGCCAGCACCCGGGAGGGGGTGGTCGACGAGCAGTACTTC	CASTREGVVDEQYF
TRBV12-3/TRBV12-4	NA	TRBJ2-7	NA	TGTGCCAGCAGTCGTGTAGCCTACGAGCAGTACTTC	CASSRVAYEQYF
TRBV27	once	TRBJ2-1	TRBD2	TGTGCCAGCAGGAGCCTAGCGGGGGACTACAATGAGCAGTTCTTC	CASRSLAGDYNEQFF
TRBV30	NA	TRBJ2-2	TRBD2	TGTGCCTGGAGGGGGACTAGCGGGAGCACCGGGGAGCTGTTTTTT	CAWRGTSGSTGELFF
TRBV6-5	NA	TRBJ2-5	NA	TGTGCCAGCAGTTACTCGTTGGTGAGAGAGACCCAGTACTTC	CASSYSLVRETQYF
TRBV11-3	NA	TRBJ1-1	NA	TGTGCCAGCAGCTTAGGTCGGGGATCAGAAAACACTGAAGCTTTCTTT	CASSLGRGSENTEAFF
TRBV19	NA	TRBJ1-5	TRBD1	TGTGCCAGTAGTACGATCGGACAGGGATTTTCGAGTAGGGATCAGCCCCAGCATTTT	CASSTIGQGFSSRDQPQHF
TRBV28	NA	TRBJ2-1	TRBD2	TGTGCCAGCAGTCGGACTAGCGGATACAATGAGCAGTTCTTC	CASSRTSGYNEQFF
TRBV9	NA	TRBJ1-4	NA	TGTGCCAGCAGCGTAGGTCGCTCCCGGGGGGATGAAAAACTGTTTTTT	CASSVGRSRGDEKLFF
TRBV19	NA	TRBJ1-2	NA	TGTGCCAGTAGTATTAACGGGGAGAACTATGGCTACACCTTC	CASSINGENYGYTF